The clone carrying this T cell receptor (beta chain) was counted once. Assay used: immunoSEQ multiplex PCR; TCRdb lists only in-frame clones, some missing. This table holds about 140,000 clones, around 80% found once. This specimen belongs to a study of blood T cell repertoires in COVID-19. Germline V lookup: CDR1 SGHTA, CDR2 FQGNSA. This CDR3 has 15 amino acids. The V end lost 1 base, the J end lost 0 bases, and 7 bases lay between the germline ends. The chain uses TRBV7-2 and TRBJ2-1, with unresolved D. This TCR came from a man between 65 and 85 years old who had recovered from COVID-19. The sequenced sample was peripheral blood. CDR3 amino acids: CASSLDSRSYNEQFF. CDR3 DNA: TGTGCCAGCAGCTTAGACAGCCGCTCCTACAATGAGCAGTTCTTC. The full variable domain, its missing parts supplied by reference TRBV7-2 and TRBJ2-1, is GAGVSQSPSNKVTEKGKDVELRCDPISGHTALYWYRQSLGQGLEFLIYFQGNSAPDKSGLPSDRFSAERTGGSVSTLTIQRTQQEDSAVYLCASSLDSRSYNEQFFGPGTRLTVL.